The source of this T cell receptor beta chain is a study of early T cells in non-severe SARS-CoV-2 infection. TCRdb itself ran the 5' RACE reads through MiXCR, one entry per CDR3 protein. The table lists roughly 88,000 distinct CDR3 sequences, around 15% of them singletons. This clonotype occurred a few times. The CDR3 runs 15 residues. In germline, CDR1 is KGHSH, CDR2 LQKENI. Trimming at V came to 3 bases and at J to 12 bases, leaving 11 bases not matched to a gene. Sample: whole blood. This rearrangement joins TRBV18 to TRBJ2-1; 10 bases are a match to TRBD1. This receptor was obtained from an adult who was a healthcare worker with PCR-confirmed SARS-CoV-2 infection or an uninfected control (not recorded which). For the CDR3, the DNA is TGTGCCAGCTCACCGCCGATGGACAGGGGGAAAGGGCAGTTCTTC. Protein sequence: CASSPPMDRGKGQFF.